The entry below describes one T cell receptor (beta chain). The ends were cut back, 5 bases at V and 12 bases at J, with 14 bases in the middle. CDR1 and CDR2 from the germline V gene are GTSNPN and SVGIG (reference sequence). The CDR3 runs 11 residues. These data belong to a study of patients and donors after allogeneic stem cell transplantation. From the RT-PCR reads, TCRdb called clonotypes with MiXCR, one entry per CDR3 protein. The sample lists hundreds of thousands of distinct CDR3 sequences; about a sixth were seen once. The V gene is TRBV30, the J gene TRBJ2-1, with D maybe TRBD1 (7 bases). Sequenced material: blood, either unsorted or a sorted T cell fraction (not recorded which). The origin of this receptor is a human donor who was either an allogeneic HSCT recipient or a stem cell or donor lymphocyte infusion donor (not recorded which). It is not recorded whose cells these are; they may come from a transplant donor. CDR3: CAWFLQGGQFF. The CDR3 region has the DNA TGTGCCTGGTTCCTCCAGGGGGGGCAGTTCTTC.